The 13 T cell receptor beta chains in this list originate from one sample, sequenced in a study of T cell responses to AZD1222 COVID-19 vaccine. Sequencing used immunoSEQ multiplex PCR; TCRdb keeps in-frame clones, though not all of them. The table lists some 140,000 clones, about 90% of them singletons. Sequenced material: peripheral blood, taken on day 0 of AZD1222 vaccination. These receptors were collected from an adult in good health.

The chain has TRBV7-6 and TRBJ1-1; D unclear. There are 16 residues in the CDR3. Germline V CDR1 and CDR2: SGHVS, FNYEAQ. Trimming cost V 0 bases and J 5 bases, with 16 bases left between them. CDR3: CASSLAQAAMGTEAFF. DNA for the CDR3: TGTGCCAGCAGCTTAGCGCAGGCAGCCATGGGGACTGAAGCTTTCTTT.

V gene TRBV4-2 combines with J gene TRBJ1-5; D is possibly TRBD1 (5 bases). The CDR3 extends over 17 amino acids. Germline V gene data show CDR1 as LGHNA and CDR2 as YNFKEQ. V was clipped by 4 bases and J by 0 bases, with 16 bases between them. The CDR3 nucleotides are TGTGCCAGCAGCCCCTCAGGAGGGGAATATAGCAATCAGCCCCAGCATTTT. This translates into CASSPSGGEYSNQPQHF.

V and J are TRBV2 and TRBJ2-1, with unresolved D. Trimming removed 1 base at V and 7 bases at J, with 5 bases between. The germline V gene has CDR1 SNHLY and CDR2 FYNNEI. The CDR3 loop spans 12 amino acids. The CDR3 loop is CASSEGQNEQFF. Here the CDR3 DNA reads TGTGCCAGCAGTGAAGGGCAGAATGAGCAGTTCTTC.

This clone was seen only a few times. The CDR3 reads CASSQDGEQYF. The CDR3 nucleotides are TGTGCCAGCAGCCAAGACGGCGAGCAGTACTTC. The V gene is TRBV4-2, the J gene TRBJ2-7; D unresolved. The germline V gene has CDR1 LGHNA and CDR2 YNFKEQ. CDR3 length: 11 residues. V was cut by 0 bases and J by 6 bases, with 3 bases left in between.

This chain connects TRBV19 to TRBJ1-1; D unclear. Germline loops: CDR1 LNHDA, CDR2 SQIVND (reference sequence). This CDR3 spans 12 amino acids. V was shortened by 5 bases and J by 8 bases, with 12 bases between the two germline ends. Here the CDR3 reads CASSLFMGEAFF. CDR3 sequence (DNA): TGTGCCAGTAGTCTCTTTATGGGCGAAGCTTTCTTT. The variable domain in full, with the rest retrieved from reference TRBV19 and TRBJ1-1, is DGGITQSPKYLFRKEGQNVTLSCEQNLNHDAMYWYRQDPGQGLRLIYYSQIVNDFQKGDIAEGYSVSREKKESFPLTVTSAQKNPTAFYLCASSLFMGEAFFGQGTRLTVV.

The CDR3 loop reads CASSSTGSGQPQHF. The DNA of the CDR3 is TGTGCCAGCAGCTCCACAGGGTCAGGACAGCCCCAGCATTTT. The chain links TRBV7-2 to TRBJ1-5; the D gene is possibly TRBD1 (6 bases). Trimming removed 4 bases at V and 7 bases at J, with 14 bases between. The CDR3 is 14 residues long. Per germline, CDR1 SGHTA and CDR2 FQGNSA. Using reference TRBV7-2 and TRBJ1-5 for the parts outside the CDR3, the full variable domain is GAGVSQSPSNKVTEKGKDVELRCDPISGHTALYWYRQSLGQGLEFLIYFQGNSAPDKSGLPSDRFSAERTGGSVSTLTIQRTQQEDSAVYLCASSSTGSGQPQHFGDGTRLSIL.

V is TRBV30 and J is TRBJ1-1; D not resolved. Germline CDR1 reads GTSNPN; CDR2 reads SVGIG (reference sequence). Trimming removed 3 bases at V and 8 bases at J, with 13 bases between. This CDR3 is built from 12 residues. CDR3 protein: CAWSPPGREAFF. In DNA, the CDR3 is TGTGCCTGGAGCCCCCCCGGGAGGGAAGCTTTCTTT.

This clone was found once. V is TRBV15 and J is TRBJ1-3, with D tentatively TRBD1 (5 bases). CDR3 size: 18 residues. Germline V lookup: CDR1 LNHNV, CDR2 YYDKDF (reference sequence). Trimming pared 0 bases from V and 0 bases from J, leaving 15 bases between. In nucleotides, the CDR3 is TGTGCCACCAGCAGAGATCTGGGGACGATGTCCTCTGGAAACACCATATATTTT. Translation gives CATSRDLGTMSSGNTIYF.

The rearrangement uses TRBV24-1 and TRBJ2-1; possible D gene TRBD2, 5 bases. The CDR3 contains 15 residues. The V and J ends lost 3 bases and 0 bases respectively, with 8 bases between them. Looked up from germline, CDR1 is KGHDR and CDR2 is SFDVKD. The DNA for the CDR3 is TGTGCCACCAGTGATCCGGGGAGCTCCTACAATGAGCAGTTCTTC. Amino acid sequence: CATSDPGSSYNEQFF.

The V gene is TRBV9, the J gene TRBJ2-2, with D maybe TRBD1 (6 bases). The germline CDR1 and CDR2 sequences are SGDLS and YYNGEE. V lost 2 bases to trimming and J lost 5 bases, with 13 bases between them. The CDR3 is made up of 15 amino acids. The CDR3 DNA reads TGTGCCAGCAGCGTGGGCGGGCAGGGGACCGGGGAGCTGTTTTTT. It yields the protein CASSVGGQGTGELFF.

The V and J genes are TRBV28 and TRBJ2-1; 11 bases are a match to TRBD2. Germline V gene data show CDR1 as MDHEN and CDR2 as SYDVKM. The J segment lost 7 bases and the V segment lost 10 bases, leaving 18 bases of the junction unmatched. The CDR3 consists of 17 residues. The CDR3 protein is CATRQPKTSGNLNEQFF. For the CDR3, the DNA is TGTGCCACCAGGCAGCCAAAGACTAGCGGGAACCTGAATGAGCAGTTCTTC.

The chain links TRBV6-5 to TRBJ1-1; D remains ambiguous. The germline gives CDR1 MNHEY, CDR2 SVGAGI. With 2 bases removed from V and 1 base from J, the gap between germline ends came to 5 bases. The length of the CDR3 is 13 residues. Here the CDR3 DNA reads TGTGCCAGCAGTTACGCCACGAACACTGAAGCTTTCTTT. Its protein product is CASSYATNTEAFF.

This clone came up once. J is TRBJ1-6 and V is TRBV19; D not certain. The CDR3 consists of 16 residues. Trimming pared 3 bases from V and 0 bases from J, leaving 9 bases between. Germline V gene lookup returns CDR1 LNHDA and CDR2 SQIVND (reference sequence). CDR3 loop: CASSIRQSSYNSPLHF. Here the CDR3 DNA reads TGTGCCAGTAGTATTCGGCAGAGCTCCTATAATTCACCCCTCCACTTT.